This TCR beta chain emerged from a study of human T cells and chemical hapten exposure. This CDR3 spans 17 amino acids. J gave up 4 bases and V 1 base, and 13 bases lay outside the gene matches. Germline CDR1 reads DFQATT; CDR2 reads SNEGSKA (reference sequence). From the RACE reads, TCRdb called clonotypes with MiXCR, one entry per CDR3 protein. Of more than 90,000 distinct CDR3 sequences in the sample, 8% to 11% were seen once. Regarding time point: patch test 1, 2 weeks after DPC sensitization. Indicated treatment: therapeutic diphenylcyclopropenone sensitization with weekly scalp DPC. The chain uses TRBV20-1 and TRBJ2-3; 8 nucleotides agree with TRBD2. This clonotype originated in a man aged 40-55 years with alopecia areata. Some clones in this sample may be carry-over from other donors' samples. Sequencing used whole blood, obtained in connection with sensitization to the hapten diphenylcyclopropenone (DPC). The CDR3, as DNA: TGCAGTGCTAGAGCTTCTTTGAGCGGGGGAGGCCCAGATACGCAGTATTTT. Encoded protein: CSARASLSGGGPDTQYF.